Following are 3 T cell receptor beta chains from one sample sequenced in a study of T cell changes during pregnancy in multiple sclerosis. Repertoires were generated with immunoSEQ multiplex PCR, while TCRdb's copy carries only in-frame clones and drops some. The table includes fewer than 90,000 clones, approximately 92% detected once. The material sequenced was peripheral blood, taken in the third trimester of pregnancy. The receptor set was obtained from a female donor in good health, enrolled as a control in a pregnancy study.

The chain couples TRBV6-5 to TRBJ1-4; 7 bases align to TRBD1. The V gene end was trimmed by 6 bases and the J gene end by 3 bases; junction bases not matched to a gene: 4. CDR1 is MNHEY and CDR2 is SVGAGI in the germline V gene. This CDR3 contains 14 residues. CDR3 nucleotide sequence: TGTGCCAGCAGCCTGACAGGGTCTAATGAAAAACTGTTTTTT. Translating gives CASSLTGSNEKLFF.

V gene TRBV27 combines with J gene TRBJ2-7; D possibly corresponds to TRBD2 (6 bases). The CDR3 loop spans 13 amino acids. The V end was cut by 4 bases, the J end by 6 bases, with 13 bases between. Germline loops: CDR1 MNHEY, CDR2 SMNVEV (reference sequence). The CDR3: CASSWDSRGEQYF. CDR3 nucleotides: TGTGCCAGCAGTTGGGACTCCCGTGGCGAGCAGTACTTC.

The chain has TRBV5-1 and TRBJ2-1; 7 nucleotides match TRBD1. The CDR3 loop spans 16 amino acids. The trim removed 0 bases at V and 5 bases at J, leaving 8 bases unmatched. CDR1 and CDR2 (germline): SGHRS, YFSETQ. In DNA form, the CDR3 reads TGCGCCAGCAGCTTGGATCCGGGACAGAGCAACAATGAGCAGTTCTTC. Its translation is CASSLDPGQSNNEQFF.